The source of this TCR beta chain is a study of OX40 agonist ivuxolimab in advanced cancers. Sequencing used immunoSEQ multiplex PCR; TCRdb keeps in-frame clones, though not all of them. The repertoire includes 65,000 to 80,000 clones, about 85% of them detected once, and over 0.9% sits in the top ten. V lost 5 bases and J lost 11; bases outside the gene matches: 12. The CDR3 is made up of 14 amino acids. Germline V gene sequence: CDR1 SGHAT, CDR2 FQNNGV. The specimen comprised CD4+ or CD8+ T cells sorted from blood, sampled in a trial of the OX40 agonist ivuxolimab. The chain links TRBV11-2 to TRBJ2-1; 7 nucleotides align to TRBD2. This receptor was taken from an adult with an advanced solid tumor such as melanoma, head and neck, liver or kidney cancer. CDR3 nucleotides: TGTGCCAGCAGCAAAGGACTAGGACCGAATCAGCAGTTCTTC. Translated: CASSKGLGPNQQFF.